This T cell receptor (beta chain) was observed in a study of beta chain features in type 1 diabetes. Overall study context: Cell yields, gender and age were comparable in patients and healthy donors.

Germline lookup yields CDR1 KGHSH and CDR2 LQKENI. CDR3 length equals 14 residues. V lost 2 bases and J 5 bases, leaving 12 bases between the germline ends. This clone was recorded a few times. All of the isolated RNA was reverse transcribed, so expressed TCRB transcripts were sequenced. Repertoires were generated with immunoSEQ multiplex PCR, while TCRdb's copy carries only in-frame clones and drops some. The top ten clones hold 0.4% to 0.55% of a sample with tens of thousands of clones, about 32% of them seen once. This chain links TRBV18 with TRBJ2-5; possibly TRBD1 for D (6 bases). The clonotype originates from a woman aged 18-30 years in good health. The sequenced sample was stem cell memory CD4+ T cells from blood. CDR3 in DNA: TGTGCCAGCTCACCAGGGACAATCGAGGAGACCCAGTACTTC. This translates into CASSPGTIEETQYF.